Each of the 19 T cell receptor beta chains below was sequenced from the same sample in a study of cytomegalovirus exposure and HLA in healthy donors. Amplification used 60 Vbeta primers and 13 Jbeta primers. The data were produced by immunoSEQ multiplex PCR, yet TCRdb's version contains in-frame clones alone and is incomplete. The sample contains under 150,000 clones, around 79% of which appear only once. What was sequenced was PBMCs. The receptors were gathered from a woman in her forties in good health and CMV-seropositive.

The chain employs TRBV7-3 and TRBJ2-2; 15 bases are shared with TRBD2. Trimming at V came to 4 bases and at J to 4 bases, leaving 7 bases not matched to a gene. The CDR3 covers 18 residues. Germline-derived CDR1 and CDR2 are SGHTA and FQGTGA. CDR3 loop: CASSSGLAGGRGTGELFF. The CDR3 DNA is TGTGCCAGCAGCTCCGGACTAGCGGGGGGGCGGGGCACCGGGGAGCTGTTTTTT.

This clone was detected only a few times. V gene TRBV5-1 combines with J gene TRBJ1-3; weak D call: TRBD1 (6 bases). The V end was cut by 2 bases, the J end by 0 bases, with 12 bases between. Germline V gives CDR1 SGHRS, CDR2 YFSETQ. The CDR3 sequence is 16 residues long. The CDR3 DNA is TGCGCCAGCAGCTTCGGGACAACGGACTCTGGAAACACCATATATTTT. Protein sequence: CASSFGTTDSGNTIYF.

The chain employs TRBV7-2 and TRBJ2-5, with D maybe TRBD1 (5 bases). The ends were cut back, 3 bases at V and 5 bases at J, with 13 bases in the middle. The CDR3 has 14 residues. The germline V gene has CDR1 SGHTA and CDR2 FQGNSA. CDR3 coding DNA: TGTGCCAGCAGCTTTTCGCACAGACAGGAGACCCAGTACTTC. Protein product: CASSFSHRQETQYF. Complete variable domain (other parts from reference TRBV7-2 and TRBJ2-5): GAGVSQSPSNKVTEKGKDVELRCDPISGHTALYWYRQSLGQGLEFLIYFQGNSAPDKSGLPSDRFSAERTGGSVSTLTIQRTQQEDSAVYLCASSFSHRQETQYFGPGTRLLVL.

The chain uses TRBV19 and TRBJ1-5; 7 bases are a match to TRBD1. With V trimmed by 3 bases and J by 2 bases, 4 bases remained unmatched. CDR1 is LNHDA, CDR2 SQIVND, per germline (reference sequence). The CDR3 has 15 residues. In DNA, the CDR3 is TGTGCCAGTAGTATCCGACAGGGTGGCAATCAGCCCCAGCATTTT. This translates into CASSIRQGGNQPQHF. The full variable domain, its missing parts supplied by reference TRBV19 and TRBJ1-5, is DGGITQSPKYLFRKEGQNVTLSCEQNLNHDAMYWYRQDPGQGLRLIYYSQIVNDFQKGDIAEGYSVSREKKESFPLTVTSAQKNPTAFYLCASSIRQGGNQPQHFGDGTRLSIL.

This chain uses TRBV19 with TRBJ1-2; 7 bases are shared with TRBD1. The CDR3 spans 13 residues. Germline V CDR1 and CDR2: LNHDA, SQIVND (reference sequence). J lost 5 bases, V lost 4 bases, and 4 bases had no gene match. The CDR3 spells CASSTTGTYGYTF. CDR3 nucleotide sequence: TGTGCCAGTAGTACGACAGGGACTTATGGCTACACCTTC.

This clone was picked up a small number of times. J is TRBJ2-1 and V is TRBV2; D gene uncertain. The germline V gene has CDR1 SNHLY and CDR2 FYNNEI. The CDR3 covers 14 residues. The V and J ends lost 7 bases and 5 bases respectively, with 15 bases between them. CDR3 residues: CASTPPDWNNEQFF. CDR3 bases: TGTGCCAGCACCCCCCCAGACTGGAACAATGAGCAGTTCTTC.

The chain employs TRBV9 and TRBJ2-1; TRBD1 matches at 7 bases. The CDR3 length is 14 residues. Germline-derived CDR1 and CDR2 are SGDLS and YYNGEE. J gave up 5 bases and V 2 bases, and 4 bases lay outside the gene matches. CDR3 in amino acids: CASSVGTANNEQFF. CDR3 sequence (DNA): TGTGCCAGCAGCGTCGGGACAGCAAACAATGAGCAGTTCTTC.

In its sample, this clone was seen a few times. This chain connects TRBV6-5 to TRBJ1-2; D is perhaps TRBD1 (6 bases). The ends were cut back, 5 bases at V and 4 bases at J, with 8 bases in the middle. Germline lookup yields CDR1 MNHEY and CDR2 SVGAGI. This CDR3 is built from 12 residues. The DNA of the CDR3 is TGTGCCAGCAGTCACAGGGTCTATGGCTACACCTTC. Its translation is CASSHRVYGYTF.

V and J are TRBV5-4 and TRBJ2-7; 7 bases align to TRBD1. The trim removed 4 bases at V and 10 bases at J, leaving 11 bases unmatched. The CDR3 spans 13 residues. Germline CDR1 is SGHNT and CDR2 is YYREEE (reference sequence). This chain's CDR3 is CASSTRDREAQYF. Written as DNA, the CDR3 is TGTGCCAGCAGCACGAGGGACAGAGAGGCTCAGTACTTC.

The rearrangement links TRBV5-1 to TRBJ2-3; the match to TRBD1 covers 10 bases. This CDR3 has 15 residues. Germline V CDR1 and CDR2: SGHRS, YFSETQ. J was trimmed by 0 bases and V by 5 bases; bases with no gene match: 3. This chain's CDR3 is CASRRQGASTDTQYF. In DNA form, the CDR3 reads TGCGCCAGCAGACGACAGGGGGCGAGCACAGATACGCAGTATTTT.

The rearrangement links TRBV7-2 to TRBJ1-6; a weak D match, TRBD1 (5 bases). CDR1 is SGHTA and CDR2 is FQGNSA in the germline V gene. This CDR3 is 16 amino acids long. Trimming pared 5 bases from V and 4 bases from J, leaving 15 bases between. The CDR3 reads CASSPRGGPYNSPLHF. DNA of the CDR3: TGTGCCAGCAGCCCTAGGGGAGGACCATATAATTCACCCCTCCACTTT.

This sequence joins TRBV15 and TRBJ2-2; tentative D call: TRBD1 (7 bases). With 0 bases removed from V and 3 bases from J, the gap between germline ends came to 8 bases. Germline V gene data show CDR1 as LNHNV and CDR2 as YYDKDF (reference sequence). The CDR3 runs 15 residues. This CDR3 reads CATSRDRGDTGELFF. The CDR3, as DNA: TGTGCCACCAGCAGAGACAGGGGGGACACCGGGGAGCTGTTTTTT. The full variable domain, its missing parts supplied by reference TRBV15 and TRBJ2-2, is DAMVIQNPRYQVTQFGKPVTLSCSQTLNHNVMYWYQQKSSQAPKLLFHYYDKDFNNEADTPDNFQSRRPNTSFCFLDIRSPGLGDTAMYLCATSRDRGDTGELFFGEGSRLTVL.

CDR3 nucleotides: TGTGCCAGCAGTTGGTCGGGAGGGGGCGTTGAAAAACTGTTTTTT. It is translated as CASSWSGGGVEKLFF. The rearrangement joins TRBV6-6 to TRBJ1-4; 7 bases are a match to TRBD1. V was pared by 4 bases and J by 7 bases, with 9 bases of the junction left unmatched. CDR1 is MNHNY and CDR2 is SVGAGI in the germline V gene (reference sequence). The CDR3 length is 15 residues.

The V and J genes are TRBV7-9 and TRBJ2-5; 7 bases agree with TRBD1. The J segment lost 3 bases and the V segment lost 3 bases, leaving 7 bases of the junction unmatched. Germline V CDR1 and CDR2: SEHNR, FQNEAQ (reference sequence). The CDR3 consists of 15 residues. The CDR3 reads CASSFSGTVEETQYF. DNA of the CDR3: TGTGCCAGCAGCTTCAGTGGGACAGTGGAAGAGACCCAGTACTTC.

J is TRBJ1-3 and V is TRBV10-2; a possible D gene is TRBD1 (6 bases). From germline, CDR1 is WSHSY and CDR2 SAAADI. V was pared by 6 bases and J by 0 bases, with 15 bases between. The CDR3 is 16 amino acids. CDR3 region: CASRLRQANSGNTIYF. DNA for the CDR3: TGCGCCAGCAGACTTAGACAGGCGAACTCTGGAAACACCATATATTTT.

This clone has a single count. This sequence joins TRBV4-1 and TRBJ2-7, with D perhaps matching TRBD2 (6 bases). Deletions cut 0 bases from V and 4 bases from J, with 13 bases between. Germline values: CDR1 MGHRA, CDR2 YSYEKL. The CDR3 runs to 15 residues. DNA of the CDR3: TGCGCCAGCAGCCAAGACCGCGGGAATCTGTACGAGCAGTACTTC. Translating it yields CASSQDRGNLYEQYF.

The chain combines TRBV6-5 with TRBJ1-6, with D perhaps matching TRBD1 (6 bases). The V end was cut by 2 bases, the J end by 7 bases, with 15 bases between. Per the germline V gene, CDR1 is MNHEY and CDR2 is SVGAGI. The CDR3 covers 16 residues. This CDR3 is CASSYGQGFVNSPLHF. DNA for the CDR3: TGTGCCAGCAGTTACGGCCAGGGGTTCGTAAATTCACCCCTCCACTTT.

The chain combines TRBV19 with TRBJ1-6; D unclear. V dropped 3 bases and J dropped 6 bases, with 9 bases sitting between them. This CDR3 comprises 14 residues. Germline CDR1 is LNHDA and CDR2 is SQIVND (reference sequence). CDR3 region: CASSMSALNSPLHF. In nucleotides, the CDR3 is TGTGCCAGTAGTATGAGTGCCCTTAATTCACCCCTCCACTTT.

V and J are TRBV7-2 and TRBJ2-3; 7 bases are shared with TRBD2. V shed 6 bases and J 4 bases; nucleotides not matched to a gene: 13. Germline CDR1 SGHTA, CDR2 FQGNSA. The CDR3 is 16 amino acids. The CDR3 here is CASSSGTTQRSDTQYF. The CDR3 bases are TGTGCCAGCAGTTCCGGGACTACCCAGCGGTCAGATACGCAGTATTTT.